The 25 T cell receptor beta chains listed next were all sequenced from one sample in a study of blood T cells in healthy people across ages (dated by TCRdb to about 2015). The library came from 5' RACE. Sequencing took place on an Illumina HiSeq 2500. A second PCR of roughly 6 to 12 cycles was run with a J-beta primer mix and a sample-barcoded 5' primer. TCRdb trimmed public reads at Q25 via fastp, called clones via MiXCR and kept in-frame beta chains. Records with the same CDR3 protein are collapsed into one entry carrying the most frequent genes and DNA. The sample contains 650,000 to 800,000 distinct CDR3 sequences, over 40% of them found a single time. About 13% of the sample belongs to the ten largest clones. Material: blood. Receptor source: an elderly woman in good health.

The chain has TRBV6-6 and TRBJ2-1; D is possibly TRBD2 (6 bases). Germline values: CDR1 MNHNY, CDR2 SVGAGI (reference sequence). The CDR3 contains 14 residues. The V end was cut by 6 bases, the J end by 10 bases, with 19 bases between. The CDR3, as DNA: TGTGCCAGCAGCTCCCTAGCGCCCAAGGGGGAGCAGTTCTTC. It yields the protein CASSSLAPKGEQFF.

In regard to this clonotype: At one end, the junction sequence differs from germline, possibly due to a read error. The chain combines TRBV24-1 with TRBJ1-5; 8 bases map to TRBD1. Per the germline V gene, CDR1 is KGHDR and CDR2 is SFDVKD. The CDR3 totals 18 residues. CDR3 nucleotide sequence: TGTGCCTCCAGTGATTCCGGGACAGGAGGGTATAGCAATCAGCCCCAGCATTTT. It translates to CASSDSGTGGYSNQPQHF.

The chain links TRBV18 to TRBJ2-7; D gene unclear. The J call may be faulty, since TRBJ2-5 better matches the DNA end. There are 11 residues in the CDR3. Per the germline V gene, CDR1 is KGHSH and CDR2 is LQKENI. CDR3 bases: TGTGCCAGCTCACCTGACAAGACCCAGTACTTC. It is translated as CASSPDKTQYF.

In its sample, this clonotype was seen a few times. The chain joins TRBV29-1 to TRBJ2-3; TRBD1 aligns across 8 bases. The trim removed 7 bases at V and 1 base at J, leaving 4 bases unmatched. In germline, CDR1 is SQVTM, CDR2 ANQGSEA. This CDR3 region has 13 residues. The CDR3 sequence: CSGDRGGTDTQYF. The CDR3 DNA follows: TGCAGCGGAGACAGGGGAGGCACAGATACGCAGTATTTT.

The V and J genes are TRBV12-3 or TRBV12-4 and TRBJ2-4, with 9 bases lining up with TRBD2. Unmatched junction bases numbered 12, after V lost 2 bases and J lost 13 bases. The CDR3 runs 15 residues. CDR3 DNA: TGTGCCAGCAGTTTAATAGCGGGAGAGCGGAAAGAGCAGTACTTC. Amino acid sequence: CASSLIAGERKEQYF.

The gene calls are TRBV7-8 and TRBJ2-7, with D maybe TRBD1 (5 bases). The V gene's germline CDR1 is SGHVS and CDR2 FQNEAQ. The CDR3 covers 16 residues. Trimming took 6 bases from V and 7 from J, leaving 25 bases between them. CDR3 sequence (DNA): TGTGCCAGCAGTTCCCCCAGGGCGGAAAACTACAATGAGCAGTACTTC. It encodes CASSSPRAENYNEQYF.

Regarding this clonotype: This likely comes from a read error, as the CDR3 has no conserved phenylalanine or tryptophan at its end. The CDR3 region is CAGTPAPQETQYY. The DNA of the CDR3 is TGTGCCGGCACCCCGGCCCCGCAAGAGACCCAGTACTAC. The V gene is TRBV7-9, the J gene TRBJ2-7; D ambiguous. The J call is uncertain, as TRBJ2-5 better fits the DNA end. Germline V gene lookup returns CDR1 SEHNR and CDR2 FQNEAQ (reference sequence). The CDR3 runs 13 residues.

With respect to this clonotype: A read error may explain this, as a much larger clone is one base away. The chain joins TRBV9 to TRBJ1-5, with D hard to call. Germline V gene sequence: CDR1 SGDLS, CDR2 YYNGEE. The CDR3 consists of 15 residues. The CDR3: CAGSVEGQRNQPQHF. DNA for the CDR3: TGTGCCGGCAGCGTAGAAGGGCAGCGCAATCAGCCCCAGCATTTT.

The J gene is TRBJ2-3, the V gene TRBV6-1, with 9 nucleotides matching TRBD1. Germline V gene sequence: CDR1 MNHNS, CDR2 SASEGT. CDR3 length equals 15 residues. V shed 6 bases, J shed 4 bases, and the junction held 8 bases outside the gene matches. DNA of the CDR3: TGTGCCAGCAGACGGGGACAGGGTCGGCCAGATACGCAGTATTTT. It encodes CASRRGQGRPDTQYF.

Of note for this clonotype: One end of the junction varies from germline; a read error may be responsible. V usage is TRBV20-1 and J usage is TRBJ1-1; no definite D call. Germline V gene sequence: CDR1 DFQATT, CDR2 SNEGSKA (reference sequence). The CDR3 has 14 residues. The CDR3, as DNA: TGCAGTGCTAGAGTTCCGGGGAGGAACACTGAATCTTTCTTT. Its protein is CSARVPGRNTESFF.

J is TRBJ2-7 and V is TRBV6-2 or TRBV6-3; D is possibly TRBD1 (6 bases). This CDR3 has 15 amino acids. Germline V gene lookup returns CDR1 MNHEY and CDR2 SVGEGT. V was shortened by 7 bases and J by 5 bases, with 21 bases between the two germline ends. CDR3 in amino acids: CASNPTGLVGHEQYF. Here the CDR3 DNA reads TGTGCCAGCAATCCAACAGGGCTTGTTGGCCACGAGCAGTACTTC.

This clonotype was counted between two and nine times. The V call is TRBV6-1, the J call TRBJ2-5, with D possibly matching TRBD2 (5 bases). The CDR3 consists of 14 residues. V lost 3 bases, J lost 5 bases, and 13 bases lay in between. CDR1 and CDR2 from the germline V gene are MNHNS and SASEGT. In DNA form, the CDR3 reads TGTGCCAGCAGTGACCTACTAGAAACCGAGACCCAGTACTTC. This gives the protein CASSDLLETETQYF.

A few counts support this clonotype. This chain links TRBV28 with TRBJ2-7; D is perhaps TRBD1 (6 bases). Germline loops: CDR1 MDHEN, CDR2 SYDVKM. Trimming removed 4 bases at V and 4 bases at J, with 20 bases between. The CDR3 spans 16 residues. Here the CDR3 DNA reads TGTGCCAGCAGTTCCGCAGTGACCGCCACAGGGTACGAGCAGTACTTC. Amino acids: CASSSAVTATGYEQYF.

This clonotype occurred many times. At one end the junction does not follow the germline gene, possibly because of a read error. The chain is built from TRBV7-9 and TRBJ2-1, with D possibly TRBD1 on 5 matching bases. Germline CDR1 and CDR2: SEHNR and FQNEAQ (reference sequence). The CDR3 totals 14 residues. CDR3 in DNA: TGTGCCAGCAGTTTAGACAGCTCCTACAATGAGCAGTTCTTC. Translation gives CASSLDSSYNEQFF.

In regard to this clonotype: A much bigger clone sits one base away, suggesting this may be a read error. The chain recombines TRBV27 with TRBJ2-5; possible D gene TRBD1, 6 bases. CDR1 MNHEY and CDR2 SMNVEV come from the germline V gene (reference sequence). CDR3 length: 14 residues. V lost 5 bases, J lost 5 bases, and 15 bases lay in between. Here the CDR3 reads CASSVQGFGETQYF. The CDR3, as DNA: TGTGCCAGCAGTGTACAGGGTTTCGGGGAGACCCAGTACTTC.

The chain carries TRBV6-1 and TRBJ1-2; no clear D gene. Trimming took off 0 bases at V and 8 bases at J, with 16 bases between the two ends. The CDR3 sequence is 15 residues long. Germline CDR1 and CDR2: MNHNS and SASEGT. DNA for the CDR3: TGTGCCAGCAGTGAAGCGCCGGGGAAGGGAAGGGGCTACACCTTC. It translates to CASSEAPGKGRGYTF.

The sample holds many counts of this clonotype. V and J are TRBV20-1 and TRBJ1-1, with 7 positions matching TRBD1. Germline CDR1 is DFQATT and CDR2 is SNEGSKA (reference sequence). Trimming took 2 bases from V and 0 from J; bases not matched to a gene: 3. This CDR3 has 14 amino acids. The CDR3, as DNA: TGCAGTGCTAGATTTGACAGGGTGAACACTGAAGCTTTCTTT. This translates into CSARFDRVNTEAFF.

This clonotype was found a few times. This rearrangement joins TRBV7-2 to TRBJ2-7; D remains unclear. Germline loops: CDR1 SGHTA, CDR2 FQGNSA. There are 14 residues in the CDR3. V was clipped by 4 bases and J by 2 bases, with 12 bases between them. CDR3 DNA: TGTGCCAGCAGCTCACCCGGGCCCACCTACGAGCAGTACTTC. Protein: CASSSPGPTYEQYF. The variable domain in full, with the rest retrieved from reference TRBV7-2 and TRBJ2-7, is GAGVSQSPSNKVTEKGKDVELRCDPISGHTALYWYRQSLGQGLEFLIYFQGNSAPDKSGLPSDRFSAERTGGSVSTLTIQRTQQEDSAVYLCASSSPGPTYEQYFGPGTRLTVT.

The gene calls are TRBV5-1 and TRBJ2-3; 11 bases align to TRBD2. The CDR3 spans 16 residues. Trimming at V came to 4 bases and at J to 2 bases, leaving 6 bases not matched to a gene. Germline V gives CDR1 SGHRS, CDR2 YFSETQ. The CDR3 region is CASSIRLAGPTDTQYF. CDR3 nucleotide sequence: TGCGCCAGCAGCATACGACTAGCGGGGCCCACAGATACGCAGTATTTT.

This clonotype has ten or more counts. V gene TRBV29-1 combines with J gene TRBJ1-4; 7 bases map to TRBD1. J was trimmed by 6 bases and V by 4 bases; bases with no gene match: 2. CDR3 size: 12 residues. The germline gives CDR1 SQVTM, CDR2 ANQGSEA. Here the CDR3 reads CSVGQGDEKLFF. CDR3 nucleotides: TGCAGCGTTGGACAGGGAGATGAAAAACTGTTTTTT.

The chain employs TRBV4-1 and TRBJ2-2, with TRBD2 matching 12 bases. V shed 4 bases, J shed 7 bases, and the junction held 7 bases outside the gene matches. Germline V lookup: CDR1 MGHRA, CDR2 YSYEKL. This CDR3 is 16 amino acids long. DNA for the CDR3: TGCGCCAGCAGCCCCTTGACTAGCGGGAGCGTCGGGGAGCTGTTTTTT. The encoded protein is CASSPLTSGSVGELFF.

The rearrangement links TRBV7-2 to TRBJ2-4, with D possibly being TRBD1 or TRBD2 (6 bases each). CDR1 and CDR2 (germline): SGHTA, FQGNSA. The ends were cut back, 10 bases at V and 2 bases at J, with 21 bases in the middle. This CDR3 is built from 16 residues. The chain's CDR3 is CATRPRGDTTKNIQYF. CDR3 nucleotides: TGTGCCACTAGACCAAGGGGGGACACAACCAAAAACATTCAGTACTTC.

In this sample, this clonotype turned up once. The V call is TRBV28, the J call TRBJ1-1; D gene uncertain. Per the germline V gene, CDR1 is MDHEN and CDR2 is SYDVKM. Between the trimmed V and J ends, which lost 5 bases and 2 bases, there was a span of 12 bases. There are 14 residues in the CDR3. CDR3 coding DNA: TGTGCCAGCAGTAGCCACTACCGCAACACTGAAGCTTTCTTT. Translating it yields CASSSHYRNTEAFF.

In its sample, this clonotype was seen a few times. The rearrangement links TRBV12-3 or TRBV12-4 to TRBJ1-2; D is possibly TRBD1 (5 bases). This CDR3 comprises 13 residues. Trimming removed 5 bases from V and 6 bases from J, with 13 bases in between. The DNA for the CDR3 is TGTGCCAGCAGTCTGGGACCCCCAGATGGCTACACCTTC. It is translated as CASSLGPPDGYTF.

The chain joins TRBV7-2 to TRBJ2-7; no firm D call. Per germline, CDR1 SGHTA and CDR2 FQGNSA. V lost 4 bases to trimming and J lost 1 base, with 11 bases between them. The CDR3 contains 14 residues. CDR3 residues: CASSSARSSYEQYF. CDR3 bases: TGTGCCAGCAGCTCTGCTAGGAGTTCCTACGAGCAGTACTTC.